This T cell receptor beta chain was identified in a study of human T cells and chemical hapten exposure. This clonotype has at least ten counts. The V end was cut by 1 base, the J end by 1 base, with 11 bases between. CDR1 and CDR2 from the germline V gene are SGHTA and FQGTGA. The CDR3 loop spans 17 amino acids. The library labeled individual cDNA molecules by adding unique molecular identifiers to them. TCRdb ran MiXCR on the RACE reads and lists one entry per CDR3 protein. The repertoire holds about 92,000 distinct CDR3 sequences, roughly a tenth seen once, with roughly 1% in the top ten. Time point meaning: patch test 3, about 24 weeks after DPC sensitization. Stated treatment: therapeutic diphenylcyclopropenone sensitization with weekly scalp DPC.

This sequence joins TRBV7-3 and TRBJ2-6; D gene unclear. This specimen was whole blood, taken in connection with sensitization to the hapten diphenylcyclopropenone (DPC). The clonotype originates from a woman aged 30 to 39 with alopecia areata. Some clones in this sample may be carry-over from other donors' samples. The CDR3 sequence: CASSLNPPSSGANVLTF. CDR3 DNA: TGTGCCAGCAGCTTAAACCCCCCCTCGTCTGGGGCCAACGTCCTGACTTTC.